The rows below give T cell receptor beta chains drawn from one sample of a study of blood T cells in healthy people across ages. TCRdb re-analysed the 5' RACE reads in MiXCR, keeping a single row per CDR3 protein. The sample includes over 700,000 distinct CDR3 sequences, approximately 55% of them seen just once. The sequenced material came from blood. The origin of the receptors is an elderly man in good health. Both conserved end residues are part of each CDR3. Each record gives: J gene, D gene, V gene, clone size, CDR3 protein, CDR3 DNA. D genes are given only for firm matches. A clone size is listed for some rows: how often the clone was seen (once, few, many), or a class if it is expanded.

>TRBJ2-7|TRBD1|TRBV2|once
CASRKTGGGYEQYF
TGTGCCAGCAGGAAGACAGGGGGCGGCTACGAGCAGTACTTC
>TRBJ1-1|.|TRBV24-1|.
CATSDLGRTEAFF
TGTGCCACCAGTGATTTAGGGAGAACTGAAGCTTTCTTT
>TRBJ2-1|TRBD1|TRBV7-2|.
CASSLEQGSNEQFF
TGTGCCAGCAGCTTAGAACAGGGGAGCAATGAGCAGTTCTTC
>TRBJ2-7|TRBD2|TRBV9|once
CASSTGLASYEQYF
TGTGCCAGCAGCACGGGACTAGCATCCTACGAGCAGTACTTC
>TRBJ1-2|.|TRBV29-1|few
CSVAASYGYTF
TGCAGCGTTGCGGCGAGTTATGGCTACACCTTC
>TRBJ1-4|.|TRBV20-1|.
CSARRSRGVFF
TGCAGTGCTAGAAGATCGCGGGGGGTGTTTTTT
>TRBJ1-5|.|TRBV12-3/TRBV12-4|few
CASSFTDQPQHF
TGTGCCAGCAGTTTTACAGATCAGCCCCAGCATTTT
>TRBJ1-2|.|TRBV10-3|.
CAISGGTGNTDGYTF
TGTGCCATCAGTGGAGGAACAGGGAATACAGACGGCTACACCTTC
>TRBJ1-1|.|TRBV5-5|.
CASSLGRGARDTEAFF
TGTGCCAGCAGCTTGGGTAGAGGGGCCCGAGACACTGAAGCTTTCTTT
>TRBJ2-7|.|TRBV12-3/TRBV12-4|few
CASSFRLDSYEQYF
TGTGCCAGCAGTTTTCGCCTAGACAGCTACGAGCAGTACTTC
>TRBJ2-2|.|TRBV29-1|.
CSAGLAYTGELFF
TGCAGCGCCGGGTTGGCGTACACCGGGGAGCTGTTTTTT
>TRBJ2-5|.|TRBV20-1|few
CSATQQGGKTQYF
TGCAGTGCCACTCAACAGGGGGGGAAGACCCAGTACTTC
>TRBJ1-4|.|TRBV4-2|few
CASSQAQGNDEKLFF
TGTGCCAGCAGCCAAGCCCAGGGGAACGACGAAAAACTGTTTTTT
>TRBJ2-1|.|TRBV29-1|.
CSVVGSREYNEQFF
TGCAGCGTCGTAGGATCGAGGGAATACAATGAGCAGTTCTTC
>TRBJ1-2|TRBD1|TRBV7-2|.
CASSPWTGDYTF
TGTGCCAGCAGCCCTTGGACAGGGGACTACACCTTC
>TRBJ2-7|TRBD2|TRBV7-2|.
CASRRGRSSGRSHEQYF
TGTGCCAGCAGAAGGGGGAGGTCGAGCGGGAGGTCCCACGAGCAGTACTTC
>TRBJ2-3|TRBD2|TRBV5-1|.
CASSSGLAGAHTYF
TGCGCCAGCAGCTCGGGACTAGCGGGAGCTCACACGTATTTT
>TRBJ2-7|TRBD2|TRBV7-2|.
CASSLATTSGFYEQYF
TGTGCCAGCAGCTTAGCCACAACTAGCGGGTTCTACGAGCAGTACTTC